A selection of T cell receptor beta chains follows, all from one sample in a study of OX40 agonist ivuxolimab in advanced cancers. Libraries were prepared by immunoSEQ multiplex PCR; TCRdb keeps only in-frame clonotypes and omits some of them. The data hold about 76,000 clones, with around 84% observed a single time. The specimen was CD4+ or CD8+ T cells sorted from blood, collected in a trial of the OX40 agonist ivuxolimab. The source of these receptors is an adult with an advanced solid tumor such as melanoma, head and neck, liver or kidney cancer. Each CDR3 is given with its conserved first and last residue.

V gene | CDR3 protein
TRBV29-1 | CSVVKGAPGYTF
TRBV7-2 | CASSPGTGVWGTQYF
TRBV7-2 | CASSLDRAGNNSLLHF
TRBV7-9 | CASSWGGTEAFF
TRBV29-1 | CSVPGQGGNTIYF
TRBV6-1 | CASSFPGVTFNVLTF
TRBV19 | CASSISSRLKTGANVLTF
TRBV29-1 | CTGFGGSNEQFF
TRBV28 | CASSLGGGNQPQHF
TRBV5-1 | CASSFGTGSNEKLFF
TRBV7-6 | CASSPSSYEQYF
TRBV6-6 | CASSYTWDIGTGELFF
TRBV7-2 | CASSSGLAVYF
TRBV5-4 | CASSLGQYYQPQHF
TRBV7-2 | CASSSGNRGAYYGYTF